This TCR beta chain was retrieved from a study of T cell responses to AZD1222 COVID-19 vaccine. Germline V gives CDR1 SGHDT, CDR2 YYEEEE. The V end lost 4 bases, the J end lost 8 bases, and 18 bases lay between the germline ends. The CDR3 is 14 amino acids. TCRdb's table, derived via immunoSEQ multiplex PCR, lists solely in-frame clones and lacks some. The sample carries 110,000 or so clones, 75% to 90% recorded once. The TCR was taken from an adult in good health. The sample here was peripheral blood, taken on day 0 of AZD1222 vaccination. The genes are TRBV5-6 and TRBJ1-2; D is unresolved. This CDR3 is CASSPPGRVGGYTF. The CDR3 nucleotides are TGTGCCAGCAGCCCCCCCGGGCGGGTGGGAGGCTACACCTTC. The full variable domain, rest sourced from reference TRBV5-6 and TRBJ1-2, is DAGVTQSPTHLIKTRGQQVTLRCSPKSGHDTVSWYQQALGQGPQFIFQYYEEEERQRGNFPDRFSGHQFPNYSSELNVNALLLGDSALYLCASSPPGRVGGYTFGSGTRLTVV.